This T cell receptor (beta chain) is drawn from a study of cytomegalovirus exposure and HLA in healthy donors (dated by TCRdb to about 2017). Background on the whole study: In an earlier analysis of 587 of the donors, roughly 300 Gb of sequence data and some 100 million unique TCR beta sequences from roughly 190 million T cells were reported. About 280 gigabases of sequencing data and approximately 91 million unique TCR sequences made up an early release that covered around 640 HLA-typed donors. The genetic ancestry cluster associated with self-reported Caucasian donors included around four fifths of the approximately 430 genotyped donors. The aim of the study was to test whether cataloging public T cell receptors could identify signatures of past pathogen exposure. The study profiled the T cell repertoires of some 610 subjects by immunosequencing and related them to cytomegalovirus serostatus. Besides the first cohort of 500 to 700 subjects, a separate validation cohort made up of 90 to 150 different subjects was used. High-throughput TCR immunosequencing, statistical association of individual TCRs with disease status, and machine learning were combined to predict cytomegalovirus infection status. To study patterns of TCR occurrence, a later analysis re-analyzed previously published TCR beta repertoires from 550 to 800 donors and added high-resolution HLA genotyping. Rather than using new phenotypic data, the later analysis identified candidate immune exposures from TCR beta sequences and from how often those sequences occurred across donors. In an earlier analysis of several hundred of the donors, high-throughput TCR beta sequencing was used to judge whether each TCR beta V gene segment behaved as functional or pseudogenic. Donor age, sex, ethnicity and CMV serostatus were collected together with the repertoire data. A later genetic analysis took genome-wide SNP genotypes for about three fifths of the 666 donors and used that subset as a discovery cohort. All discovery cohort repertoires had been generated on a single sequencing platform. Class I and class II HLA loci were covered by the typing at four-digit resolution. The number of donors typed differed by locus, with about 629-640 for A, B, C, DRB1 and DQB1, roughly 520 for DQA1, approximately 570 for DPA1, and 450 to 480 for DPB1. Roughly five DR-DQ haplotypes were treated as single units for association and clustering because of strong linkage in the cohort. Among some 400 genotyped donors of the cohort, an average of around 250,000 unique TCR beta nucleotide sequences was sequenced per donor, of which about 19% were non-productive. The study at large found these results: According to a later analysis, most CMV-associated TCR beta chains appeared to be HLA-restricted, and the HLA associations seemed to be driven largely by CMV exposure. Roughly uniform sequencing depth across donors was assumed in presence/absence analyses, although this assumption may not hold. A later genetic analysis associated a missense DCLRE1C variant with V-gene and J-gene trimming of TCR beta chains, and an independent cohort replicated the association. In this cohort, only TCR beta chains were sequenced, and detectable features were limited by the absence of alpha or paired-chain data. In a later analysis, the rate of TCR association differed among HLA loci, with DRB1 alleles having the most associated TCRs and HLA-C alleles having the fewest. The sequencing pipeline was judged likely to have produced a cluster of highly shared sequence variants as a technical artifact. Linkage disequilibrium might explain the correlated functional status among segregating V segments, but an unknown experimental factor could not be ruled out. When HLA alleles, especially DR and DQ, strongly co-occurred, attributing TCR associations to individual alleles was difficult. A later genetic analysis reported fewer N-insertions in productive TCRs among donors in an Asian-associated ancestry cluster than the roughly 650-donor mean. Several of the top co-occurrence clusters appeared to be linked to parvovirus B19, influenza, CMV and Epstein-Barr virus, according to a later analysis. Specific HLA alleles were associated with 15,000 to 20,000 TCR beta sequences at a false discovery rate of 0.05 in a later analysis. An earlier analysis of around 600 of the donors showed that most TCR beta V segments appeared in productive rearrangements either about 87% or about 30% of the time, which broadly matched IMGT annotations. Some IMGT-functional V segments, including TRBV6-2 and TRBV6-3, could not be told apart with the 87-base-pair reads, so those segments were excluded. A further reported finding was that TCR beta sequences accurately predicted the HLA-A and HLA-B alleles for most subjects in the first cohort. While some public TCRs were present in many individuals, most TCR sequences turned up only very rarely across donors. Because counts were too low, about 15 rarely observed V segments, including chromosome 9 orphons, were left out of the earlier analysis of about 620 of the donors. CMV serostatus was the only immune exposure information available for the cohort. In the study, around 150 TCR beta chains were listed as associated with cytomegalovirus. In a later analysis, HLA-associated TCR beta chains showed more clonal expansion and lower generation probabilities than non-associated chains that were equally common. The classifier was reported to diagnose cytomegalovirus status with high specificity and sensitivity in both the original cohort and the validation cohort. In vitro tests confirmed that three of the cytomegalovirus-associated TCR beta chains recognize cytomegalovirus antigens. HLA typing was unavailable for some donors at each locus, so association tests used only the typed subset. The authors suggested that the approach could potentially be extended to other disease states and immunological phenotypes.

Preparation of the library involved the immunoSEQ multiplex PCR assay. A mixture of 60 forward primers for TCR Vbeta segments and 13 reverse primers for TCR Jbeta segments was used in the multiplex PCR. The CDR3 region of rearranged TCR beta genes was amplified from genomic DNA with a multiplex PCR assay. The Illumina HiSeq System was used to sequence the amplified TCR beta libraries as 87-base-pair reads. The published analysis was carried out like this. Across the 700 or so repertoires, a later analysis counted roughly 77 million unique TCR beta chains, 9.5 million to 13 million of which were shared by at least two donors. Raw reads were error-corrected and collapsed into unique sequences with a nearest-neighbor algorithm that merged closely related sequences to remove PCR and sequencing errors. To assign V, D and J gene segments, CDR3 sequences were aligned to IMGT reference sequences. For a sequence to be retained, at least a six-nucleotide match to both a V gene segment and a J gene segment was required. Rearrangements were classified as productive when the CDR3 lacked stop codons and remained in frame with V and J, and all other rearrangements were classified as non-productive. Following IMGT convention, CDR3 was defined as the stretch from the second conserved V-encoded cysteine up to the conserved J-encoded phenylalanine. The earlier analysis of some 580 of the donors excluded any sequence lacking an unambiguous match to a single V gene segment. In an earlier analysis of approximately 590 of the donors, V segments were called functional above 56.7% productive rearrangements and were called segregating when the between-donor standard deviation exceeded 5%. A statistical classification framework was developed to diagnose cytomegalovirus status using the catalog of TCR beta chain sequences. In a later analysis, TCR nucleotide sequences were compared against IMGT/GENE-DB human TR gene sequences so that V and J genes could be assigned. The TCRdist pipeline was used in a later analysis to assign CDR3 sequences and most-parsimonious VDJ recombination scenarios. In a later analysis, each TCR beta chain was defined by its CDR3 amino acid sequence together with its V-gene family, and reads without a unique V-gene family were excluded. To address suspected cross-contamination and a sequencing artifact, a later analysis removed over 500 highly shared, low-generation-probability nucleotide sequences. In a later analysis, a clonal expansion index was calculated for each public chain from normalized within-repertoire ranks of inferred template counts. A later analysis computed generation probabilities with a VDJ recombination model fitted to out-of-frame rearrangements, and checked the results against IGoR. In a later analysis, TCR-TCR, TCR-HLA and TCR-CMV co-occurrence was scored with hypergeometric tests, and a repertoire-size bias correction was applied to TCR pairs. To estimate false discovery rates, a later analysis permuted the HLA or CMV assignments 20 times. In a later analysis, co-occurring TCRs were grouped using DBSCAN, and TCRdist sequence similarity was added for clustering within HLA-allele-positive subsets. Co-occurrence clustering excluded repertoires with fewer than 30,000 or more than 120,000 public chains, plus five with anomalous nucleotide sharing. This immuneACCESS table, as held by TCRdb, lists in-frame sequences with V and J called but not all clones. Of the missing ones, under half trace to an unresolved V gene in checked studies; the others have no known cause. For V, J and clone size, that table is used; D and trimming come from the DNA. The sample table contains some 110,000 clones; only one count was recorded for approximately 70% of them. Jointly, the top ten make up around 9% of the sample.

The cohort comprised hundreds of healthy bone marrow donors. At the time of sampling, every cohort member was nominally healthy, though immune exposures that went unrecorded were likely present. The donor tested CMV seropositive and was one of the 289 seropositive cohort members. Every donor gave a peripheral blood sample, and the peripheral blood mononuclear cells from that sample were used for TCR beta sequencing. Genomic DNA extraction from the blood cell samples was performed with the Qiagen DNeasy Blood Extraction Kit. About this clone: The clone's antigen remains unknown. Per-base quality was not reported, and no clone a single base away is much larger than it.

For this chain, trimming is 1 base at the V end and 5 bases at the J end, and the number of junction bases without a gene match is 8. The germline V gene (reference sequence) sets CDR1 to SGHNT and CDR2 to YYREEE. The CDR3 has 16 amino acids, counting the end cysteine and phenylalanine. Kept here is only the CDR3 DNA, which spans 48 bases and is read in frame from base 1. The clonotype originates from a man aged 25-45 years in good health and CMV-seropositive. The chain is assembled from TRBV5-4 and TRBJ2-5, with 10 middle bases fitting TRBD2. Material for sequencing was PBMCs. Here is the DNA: TGTGCCAGCAGCTTGACCCAGCGGGGGGGGAGGGAGACCCAGTACTTC. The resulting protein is CASSLTQRGGRETQYF.